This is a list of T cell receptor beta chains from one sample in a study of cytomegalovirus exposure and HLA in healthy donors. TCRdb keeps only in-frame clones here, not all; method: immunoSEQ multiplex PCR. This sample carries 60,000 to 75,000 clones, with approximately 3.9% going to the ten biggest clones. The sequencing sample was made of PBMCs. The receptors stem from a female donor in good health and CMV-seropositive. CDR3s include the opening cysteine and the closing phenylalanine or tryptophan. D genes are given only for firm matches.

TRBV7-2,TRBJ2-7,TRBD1,TGTGCCAGCAGCAACCGGGACAGGGGATCCTACGAGCAGTACTTC,CASSNRDRGSYEQYF
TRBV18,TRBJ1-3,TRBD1,TGTGCCAGCTCGCGACAGGGGTATGGAAACACCATATATTTT,CASSRQGYGNTIYF
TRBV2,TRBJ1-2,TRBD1,TGTGCCAGCAGTGCCAGGACAGGGCCCGGCTACACCTTC,CASSARTGPGYTF
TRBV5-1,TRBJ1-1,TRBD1,TGCGCCAGCAGCTCGGGACAGGCGAACACTGAAGCTTTCTTT,CASSSGQANTEAFF
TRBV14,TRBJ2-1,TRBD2,TGTGCCAGCAGCCAAGGGAGCGGGAGGATCTACAATGAGCAGTTCTTC,CASSQGSGRIYNEQFF
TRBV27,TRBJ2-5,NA,TGTGCCAGCAGTTTCCGCCCCAGGGAGACCCAGTACTTC,CASSFRPRETQYF
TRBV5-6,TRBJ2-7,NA,TGTGCCAGCAGCGTACAGAGTTACGAGCAGTACTTC,CASSVQSYEQYF
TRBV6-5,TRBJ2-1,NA,TGTGCCAGCAGTTGGCGTAGCGGATACAATGAGCAGTTCTTC,CASSWRSGYNEQFF
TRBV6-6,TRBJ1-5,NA,TGTGCCAGCAGTCCTTACGGGGATCAGCCCCAGCATTTT,CASSPYGDQPQHF
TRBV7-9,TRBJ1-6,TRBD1,TGTGCCAGCAGCTCAATGAACAGGGGAGGAAAGACACCCCTCCACTTT,CASSSMNRGGKTPLHF
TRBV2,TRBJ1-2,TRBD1,TGTGCCAGCAGTGAAGCGGCCGCAGGGGGCTATTATGGCTACACCTTC,CASSEAAAGGYYGYTF
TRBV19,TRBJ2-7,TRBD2,TGTGCCAGTAGTAAGAGACTAGCGGCCTACGAGCAGTACTTC,CASSKRLAAYEQYF
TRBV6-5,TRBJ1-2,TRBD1,TGTGCCAGCACCCAGGACAGGGGTGACTATGGCTACACCTTC,CASTQDRGDYGYTF
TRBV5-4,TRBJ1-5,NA,TGTGCCAGCAGCTTGGACAGTAGCAATCAGCCCCAGCATTTT,CASSLDSSNQPQHF
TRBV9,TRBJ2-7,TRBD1,TGTGCCAGCAGCCCGTCAGGGGGCTACGAGCAGTACTTC,CASSPSGGYEQYF
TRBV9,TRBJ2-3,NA,TGTGCCAGCAGCGTAGCTACAGATACGCAGTATTTT,CASSVATDTQYF
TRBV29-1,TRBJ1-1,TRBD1,TGCAGCGTCGCCCGACAGGGGGAAACTGAAGCTTTCTTT,CSVARQGETEAFF
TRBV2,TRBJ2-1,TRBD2,TGTGCCAGCAGTGAAGCGCGGAGCGGGGGGGCCTTCGACCTCTTC,CASSEARSGGAFDLF
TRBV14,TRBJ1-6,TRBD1,TGTGCCAGCAGCCAAGGACAGGGAGGATCACCCCTCCACTTT,CASSQGQGGSPLHF
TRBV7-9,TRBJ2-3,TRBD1,TGTGCCAGCAGCTTATTCCGGGACAGCCAGTATTTT,CASSLFRDSQYF
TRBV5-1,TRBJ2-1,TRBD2,TGCGCCAGCAGCTCTAGCGGGCCGAGCTACAATGAGCAGTTCTTC,CASSSSGPSYNEQFF
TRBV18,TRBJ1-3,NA,TGTGCCAGCTCACCACCGGGACAAGCAAACACCATATATTTT,CASSPPGQANTIYF